What follows is one T cell receptor beta chain and its context. The CDR3 has 16 residues. Germline loops: CDR1 SGHNT, CDR2 YENEEA. The V end lost 5 bases, the J end lost 4 bases, and 17 bases lay between the germline ends. These data originate in a study of blood T cell repertoires in COVID-19. Study context: Sites across the United States, Italy and Spain contributed samples from acute and convalescent COVID-19. Sample material is recorded as cDNA or gDNA derived from T cells, B-cell-depleted T cells, or PBMCs.

Researchers sorted participants into cohorts using their self-reported clinical history. As processed by the authors: Counts of nucleated cells, estimated from reference gene primer amplification, were obtained. TCRdb's table, derived via immunoSEQ multiplex PCR, lists solely in-frame clones and lacks some. V, J and clone size reflect that table, while D and trimming were determined from the DNA. This table holds approximately 330,000 clones, 70% to 90% found once. The chain joins TRBV11-3 to TRBJ2-2; D may be TRBD2 (5 bases). The origin of this receptor is a middle-aged woman with acute COVID-19. Sample: PBMCs or T cells enriched from blood (not recorded which). In DNA, the CDR3 is TGTGCCAGCAGCCGCCTTGGCCCGGCGGGCACCGGGGAGCTGTTTTTT. Its protein product is CASSRLGPAGTGELFF.